This TCR beta chain was found in a study of spatial heterogeneity in lung cancer. Background on the study: PBMC samples from follow-up, where available, were sequenced a median of roughly 2 years after resection. Each unique TCR and UMI combination was seen more than ten times on average in raw reads.

Ten or more counts support this clonotype. Every individual TCR cDNA molecule carried its own unique molecular identifier, which allowed correction of PCR and sequencing errors. TCRdb used MiXCR to reprocess the 5' RACE reads, holding one entry per CDR3 protein. The table has under 150,000 distinct CDR3 sequences, 10% to 15% seen once. V was pared by 5 bases and J by 0 bases, with 10 bases between. The CDR3 loop spans 15 amino acids. From germline, CDR1 is LNHDA and CDR2 SQIVND (reference sequence). This sample's time point: blood at routine non-recurrence follow-up after resection. Whole RNA obtained from tumor, nontumor lung or frozen PBMC underwent sequencing without sorting.

The rearrangement uses TRBV19 and TRBJ1-4, with D tentatively TRBD1 (5 bases). Source: PBMCs, taken at follow-up. The TCR was taken from a male donor with early-stage non-small cell lung cancer. CDR3 amino acids: CASSVRQTTNEKLFF. CDR3 sequence (DNA): TGTGCCAGTAGTGTCCGACAGACAACTAATGAAAAACTGTTTTTT.